Listed here are 2 T cell receptor beta chains from one sample, sequenced in a study of blood T cell repertoires in COVID-19. Measured with immunoSEQ multiplex PCR; TCRdb has only the in-frame clones, and not every one. Of around 220,000 clones in the sample, 75% to 90% were seen once. Sequencing was performed on peripheral blood. All receptors derive from a human donor in a cohort sampled during active COVID-19.

This rearrangement joins TRBV5-1 to TRBJ2-3; perhaps TRBD2 as D (6 bases). This CDR3 is built from 15 residues. Deletions cut 4 bases from V and 1 base from J, with 13 bases between. Germline V gene sequence: CDR1 SGHRS, CDR2 YFSETQ. CDR3 DNA sequence: TGCGCCAGCAGCGGCTCGGGAGACCGCACAGATACGCAGTATTTT. As protein: CASSGSGDRTDTQYF. Based on the CDR3 plus reference TRBV5-1 and TRBJ2-3, the full variable domain is KAGVTQTPRYLIKTRGQQVTLSCSPISGHRSVSWYQQTPGQGLQFLFEYFSETQRNKGNFPGRFSGRQFSNSRSEMNVSTLELGDSALYLCASSGSGDRTDTQYFGPGTRLTVL.

This chain uses TRBV6-2 or TRBV6-3 with TRBJ1-2; D unresolved. Germline V CDR1 and CDR2: MNHEY, SVGEGT. The CDR3 is made up of 14 amino acids. V was cut by 3 bases and J by 4 bases, with 12 bases left in between. The CDR3 reads CASSYIRSGYGYTF. CDR3 nucleotides: TGTGCCAGCAGTTATATAAGAAGCGGCTATGGCTACACCTTC.